These 10 T cell receptor beta chains came from one sample sequenced in a study of a mutant IDH1 vaccine in newly diagnosed glioma. Profiling relied on immunoSEQ multiplex PCR, and the TCRdb table lists in-frame clones only, not all of them. The data hold 25,000 to 35,000 clones, with 89% observed a single time. These receptors' antigens are unknown. Time point specified: week 5, during vaccination. Vaccination used 300 ug of mutant IDH1 20-mer peptide per dose, with topical imiquimod. This specimen consisted of PBMCs, obtained from a glioma patient whose treatment included an IDH1 peptide vaccine. Receptors were obtained from a man between 18 and 29 years old with glioma.

The chain has TRBV5-6 and TRBJ1-2, with D perhaps TRBD1 (6 bases). The V end lost 6 bases, the J end lost 8 bases, and 23 bases lay between the germline ends. CDR3 length: 15 residues. From germline, CDR1 is SGHDT and CDR2 YYEEEE. CDR3 region: CASTQAPAGDLGYTF. DNA of the CDR3: TGTGCCAGCACCCAAGCCCCCGCAGGGGATTTGGGCTACACCTTC.

A few counts support this clone. The V and J genes are TRBV7-6 and TRBJ2-7; D is perhaps TRBD1 (6 bases). Germline V lookup: CDR1 SGHVS, CDR2 FNYEAQ. The CDR3 has 15 amino acids. V dropped 2 bases and J dropped 0 bases, with 11 bases sitting between them. The CDR3 loop reads CASSLRQGSSYEQYF. DNA of the CDR3: TGTGCCAGCAGCTTACGGCAGGGGAGCTCCTACGAGCAGTACTTC.

The chain joins TRBV2 to TRBJ1-1, with TRBD1 as a possible D gene (5 bases). This CDR3 region has 17 residues. Germline assignment: CDR1 SNHLY and CDR2 FYNNEI. Trimming removed 6 bases from V and 3 bases from J, with 23 bases in between. The CDR3: CASSQWAGGGADTEAFF. CDR3 nucleotides: TGTGCCAGCAGCCAATGGGCCGGGGGGGGTGCAGACACTGAAGCTTTCTTT.

The genes are TRBV4-2 and TRBJ2-5; D call uncertain. The V end lost 1 base, the J end lost 2 bases, and 14 bases lay between the germline ends. Germline-derived CDR1 and CDR2 are LGHNA and YNFKEQ. The CDR3 sequence is 16 residues long. CDR3 region: CASSQGYSPLQETQYF. The CDR3 bases are TGTGCCAGCAGCCAAGGCTATAGTCCCCTGCAAGAGACCCAGTACTTC.

This chain connects TRBV19 to TRBJ1-1; D call uncertain. The CDR3 contains 13 residues. The V gene lost 4 bases and the J gene lost 3 bases, with 9 bases spanning the gap. Per the germline V gene, CDR1 is LNHDA and CDR2 is SQIVND (reference sequence). CDR3 sequence: CASSSVGDTEAFF. CDR3 nucleotides: TGTGCCAGTAGTAGTGTGGGTGACACTGAAGCTTTCTTT.

The chain links TRBV19 to TRBJ2-3; a possible D gene is TRBD2 (6 bases). This CDR3 has 15 amino acids. V shed 5 bases and J shed 5 bases, with 17 bases lying between them. The germline CDR1 and CDR2 sequences are LNHDA and SQIVND (reference sequence). The CDR3 nucleotides are TGTGCCAGTAGTCCCCAGAGATTGGGAGGAGATACGCAGTATTTT. Protein: CASSPQRLGGDTQYF.

The chain links TRBV30 to TRBJ2-1; D remains unclear. The CDR3 consists of 10 residues. The V end was cut by 1 base, the J end by 9 bases, with 4 bases between. Germline V gene sequence: CDR1 GTSNPN, CDR2 SVGIG (reference sequence). Here the CDR3 DNA reads TGTGCCTGGAGTGCCGGTGAGCAGTTCTTC. Protein: CAWSAGEQFF.

This clone appeared a single time. The chain links TRBV30 to TRBJ1-2; D not certain. Germline assignment: CDR1 GTSNPN and CDR2 SVGIG (reference sequence). The CDR3 consists of 13 residues. The V gene lost 2 bases and the J gene lost 8 bases, with 15 bases spanning the gap. The CDR3 loop is CAWSLYVPAGYTF. CDR3 DNA: TGTGCCTGGAGTCTTTACGTCCCGGCAGGCTACACCTTC.

V gene TRBV29-1 combines with J gene TRBJ1-1; 7 positions agree with TRBD1. Per germline, CDR1 SQVTM and CDR2 ANQGSEA. Trimming cost V 7 bases and J 5 bases; bases outside gene matches: 10. The CDR3 length is 13 residues. The CDR3 is CSAHEGATTEAFF. The CDR3 DNA is TGCAGCGCCCATGAGGGGGCAACGACTGAAGCTTTCTTT.

The rearrangement joins TRBV4-1 to TRBJ2-1; possible D gene TRBD1, 5 bases. Per the germline V gene, CDR1 is MGHRA and CDR2 is YSYEKL. Trimming removed 0 bases at V and 0 bases at J, with 12 bases between. CDR3 length: 17 amino acids. Here the CDR3 reads CASSQDGASSSYNEQFF. The CDR3 bases are TGCGCCAGCAGCCAAGATGGGGCTTCGAGCTCCTACAATGAGCAGTTCTTC.